These 31 T cell receptor beta chains share one sample of origin, sequenced in a study of vaccination and CD4 T cells after COVID-19. Which antigens these TCRs recognize remains unknown. At the Johns Hopkins FTIC core, DNA taken from cultured CD4+ T cells was sequenced by way of the Oncomine TCR Beta short-read assay. From CD4+ T cells that had been cultured, genomic DNA was extracted. TCRdb analysed the PCR reads with MiXCR anew, one entry per CDR3 protein. The table lists about 10,000 distinct CDR3 sequences, around 37% of them singletons, with around a quarter in the top ten. Stated treatment: roughly 11-day PBMC culture with coronavirus spike peptide pools or control peptides (ViraFEST assay). The collection of CD4+ T cells from the unexposed donor took place before the COVID-19 pandemic (2011-2018). Sequencing was performed on CD4+ T cells from blood, cultured in vitro. These receptors were collected from a human donor in good health.

This sequence joins TRBV24-1 and TRBJ1-3, with no clear D. The germline V gene encodes CDR1 KGHDR and CDR2 SFDVKD. This CDR3 spans 15 amino acids. Trimming removed 4 bases at V and 0 bases at J, with 9 bases between. CDR3 region: CATSDSRSSGNTIYF. The CDR3 DNA is TGTGCCACCAGTGACAGTCGGAGCTCTGGAAACACCATATATTTT.

The chain joins TRBV6-5 to TRBJ2-3; TRBD2 is a possible D gene (6 bases). The germline gives CDR1 MNHEY, CDR2 SVGAGI. The CDR3 is made up of 14 amino acids. V was cut by 0 bases and J by 5 bases, with 9 bases left in between. The DNA for the CDR3 is TGTGCCAGCAGTTACTCGGGGGGTCAAGATACGCAGTATTTT. This translates into CASSYSGGQDTQYF.

This clonotype was counted between two and nine times. The V call is TRBV20-1, the J call TRBJ2-1; D may be TRBD1 (6 bases). V lost 3 bases to trimming and J lost 2 bases, with 20 bases between them. The germline CDR1 and CDR2 sequences are DFQATT and SNEGSKA (reference sequence). The CDR3 has 17 amino acids. DNA for the CDR3: TGCAGTGCTAGGGGCAACTTCCGGGACACTGCCTACAATGAGCAGTTCTTC. Protein sequence: CSARGNFRDTAYNEQFF.

V usage is TRBV27 and J usage is TRBJ1-1, with 7 nucleotides matching TRBD1. Germline V gene lookup returns CDR1 MNHEY and CDR2 SMNVEV (reference sequence). This CDR3 is built from 13 residues. J was trimmed by 4 bases and V by 3 bases; bases with no gene match: 2. This chain's CDR3 is CASSFRDSTEAFF. In DNA, the CDR3 is TGTGCCAGCAGTTTCCGGGACAGCACTGAAGCTTTCTTT.

This clonotype was observed a single time. The V gene is TRBV4-1, the J gene TRBJ2-1; unclear D gene. Trimming removed 2 bases from V and 2 bases from J, with 13 bases in between. This CDR3 is 16 amino acids long. Germline-derived CDR1 and CDR2 are MGHRA and YSYEKL. The CDR3 DNA sequence: TGCGCCAGCAGCCAATTAAACATGGTAGCCTACAATGAGCAGTTCTTC. Translated, it gives CASSQLNMVAYNEQFF.

The chain is built from TRBV19 and TRBJ1-5, with TRBD1 identical over 10 bases. Trimming removed 9 bases from V and 6 bases from J; junction bases left unmatched: 8. The CDR3 runs 14 residues. Germline V CDR1 and CDR2: LNHDA, SQIVND (reference sequence). The CDR3, as DNA: TGTGCCAGCAGACAGGGGGCGGGGGGTCAGCCCCAGCATTTT. Amino acid sequence: CASRQGAGGQPQHF.

V and J are TRBV20-1 and TRBJ1-1; no reliable D call. This CDR3 has 12 residues. V lost 6 bases to trimming and J lost 6 bases, with 14 bases between them. Germline assignment: CDR1 DFQATT and CDR2 SNEGSKA (reference sequence). In DNA, the CDR3 is TGCAGTGCCACGACCGGAACGGCTGAAGCTTTCTTT. It translates to CSATTGTAEAFF.

The CDR3 here is CASSMAARNYGYTF. CDR3 nucleotide sequence: TGTGCCAGTAGTATGGCAGCGCGTAACTATGGCTACACCTTC. This sequence joins TRBV19 and TRBJ1-2; D is unresolved. The CDR3 loop spans 14 amino acids. In germline, CDR1 is LNHDA, CDR2 SQIVND (reference sequence). Between the trimmed V and J ends, which lost 3 bases and 1 base, there was a span of 9 bases. The variable domain in full, with the rest retrieved from reference TRBV19 and TRBJ1-2, is DGGITQSPKYLFRKEGQNVTLSCEQNLNHDAMYWYRQDPGQGLRLIYYSQIVNDFQKGDIAEGYSVSREKKESFPLTVTSAQKNPTAFYLCASSMAARNYGYTFGSGTRLTVV.

This clonotype was counted only a few times. The chain links TRBV15 to TRBJ2-3; D remains ambiguous. The CDR3 loop spans 15 amino acids. CDR1 and CDR2 (germline): LNHNV, YYDKDF (reference sequence). V was trimmed by 3 bases and J by 1 base, leaving 11 bases between them. DNA of the CDR3: TGTGCCACCAGCAGGCTTCGCCGAGGCACAGATACGCAGTATTTT. It translates to CATSRLRRGTDTQYF.

V usage is TRBV7-9 and J usage is TRBJ2-5; no clear D. V lost 5 bases to trimming and J lost 2 bases, with 3 bases between them. The germline V gene encodes CDR1 SEHNR and CDR2 FQNEAQ (reference sequence). The CDR3 has 11 amino acids. CDR3 sequence reads: CASSPQETQYF. The DNA of the CDR3 is TGTGCCAGCAGCCCTCAAGAGACCCAGTACTTC.

V usage is TRBV15 and J usage is TRBJ2-4; D not certain. Trimming took 9 bases from V and 2 from J, leaving 5 bases between them. The CDR3 sequence is 11 residues long. Germline V CDR1 and CDR2: LNHNV, YYDKDF (reference sequence). CDR3 sequence (DNA): TGTGCCACACAATCCAAAAACATTCAGTACTTC. It specifies CATQSKNIQYF.

This clonotype turned up a few times. This sequence joins TRBV28 and TRBJ2-7; D gene uncertain. V gave up 7 bases and J gave up 0 bases, with 10 bases separating them. CDR1 and CDR2 (germline): MDHEN, SYDVKM. The CDR3 extends over 13 amino acids. CDR3 protein: CASTFGSSYEQYF. The DNA of the CDR3 is TGTGCCAGCACCTTCGGCAGCTCCTACGAGCAGTACTTC.

About this clonotype: A much larger clone differs by one base, so this may be a read error. The chain has TRBV24-1 and TRBJ1-5; perhaps TRBD1 as D (5 bases). The CDR3 has 15 residues. V lost 7 bases, J lost 1 base, and 13 bases lay in between. Looked up from germline, CDR1 is KGHDR and CDR2 is SFDVKD. This chain's CDR3 is CATRGEGLSNQPQHF. CDR3 coding DNA: TGTGCCACCAGGGGGGAGGGCTTGAGCAATCAGCCCCAGCATTTT.

The chain combines TRBV7-2 with TRBJ2-7; 8 bases are a match to TRBD1. The germline gives CDR1 SGHTA, CDR2 FQGNSA. V was clipped by 5 bases and J by 6 bases; unmatched bases: 9. The CDR3 is 14 residues long. The CDR3 DNA reads TGTGCCAGCAGCCCCTGGACAGGGAAGGGCGAGCAGTACTTC. It translates to CASSPWTGKGEQYF.

This clonotype was recorded a few times. This chain links TRBV20-1 with TRBJ1-2, with unresolved D. Germline V lookup: CDR1 DFQATT, CDR2 SNEGSKA (reference sequence). This CDR3 is 10 amino acids long. With 5 bases removed from V and 4 bases from J, the gap between germline ends came to 5 bases. The CDR3 region has the DNA TGCAGTGCTTCTTTCTATGGCTACACCTTC. It encodes CSASFYGYTF.

This chain joins TRBV18 and TRBJ1-3; 7 bases fit TRBD1. The V gene's germline CDR1 is KGHSH and CDR2 LQKENI. The CDR3 is 16 amino acids. Losses at the gene ends were 2 bases for V and 4 bases for J; bases not matched to a gene: 8. Here the CDR3 reads CASSPITGARGNTIYF. Here the CDR3 DNA reads TGTGCCAGCTCACCAATAACAGGGGCCCGGGGAAACACCATATATTTT.

The chain's CDR3 is CASSLDRDPTDTQYF. CDR3 nucleotides: TGTGCCAGCAGCCTAGACAGGGATCCCACAGATACGCAGTATTTT. The genes are TRBV7-6 and TRBJ2-3; TRBD1 matches 7 bases. Germline V gene lookup returns CDR1 SGHVS and CDR2 FNYEAQ. V was clipped by 5 bases and J by 2 bases; unmatched bases: 7. The CDR3 spans 15 residues.

This chain links TRBV11-2 with TRBJ2-1; perhaps D is TRBD1 or TRBD2 (5 bases each). CDR1 and CDR2 (germline): SGHAT, FQNNGV. The CDR3 is 15 amino acids. Trimming removed 3 bases at V and 12 bases at J, with 21 bases between. The CDR3 sequence: CASSLGTTPLNWQFF. CDR3 nucleotide sequence: TGTGCCAGCAGCTTGGGGACCACCCCCCTCAATTGGCAGTTCTTC. The full variable domain, completed using reference TRBV11-2 and TRBJ2-1, is EAGVAQSPRYKIIEKRQSVAFWCNPISGHATLYWYQQILGQGPKLLIQFQNNGVVDDSQLPKDRFSAERLKGVDSTLKIQPAKLEDSAVYLCASSLGTTPLNWQFFGPGTRLTVL.

This clonotype is deemed medium-sized. The V call is TRBV27, the J call TRBJ1-6, with D perhaps matching TRBD1 (5 bases). V dropped 8 bases and J dropped 6 bases, with 14 bases sitting between them. The germline V gene has CDR1 MNHEY and CDR2 SMNVEV (reference sequence). The CDR3 is 14 residues long. The CDR3 nucleotides read TGTGCCAGCGGCCCCAGGGTTCGTAATTCACCCCTCCACTTT. Residues: CASGPRVRNSPLHF.

The chain is built from TRBV7-2 and TRBJ2-7; D is perhaps TRBD2 (6 bases). The germline V gene has CDR1 SGHTA and CDR2 FQGNSA. V lost 2 bases, J lost 2 bases, and 13 bases lay in between. The CDR3 runs 15 residues. CDR3 region: CASSLLSRGPYEQYF. CDR3 sequence (DNA): TGTGCCAGCAGCTTACTTTCGCGGGGTCCCTACGAGCAGTACTTC.

This clonotype was seen just once. The V gene is TRBV28, the J gene TRBJ2-7; D may be TRBD2 (6 bases). Trimming shortened V by 6 bases and J by 2 bases, and 20 bases separated the two germline ends. This CDR3 contains 16 residues. Germline V lookup: CDR1 MDHEN, CDR2 SYDVKM. The DNA of the CDR3 is TGTGCCAGCAGCCCATCTGGGGGGACTGAAGCCTACGAGCAGTACTTC. It specifies CASSPSGGTEAYEQYF.

This clonotype was seen a handful of times. The rearrangement links TRBV20-1 to TRBJ2-3; 13 bases match TRBD2. The CDR3 extends over 16 amino acids. In germline, CDR1 is DFQATT, CDR2 SNEGSKA (reference sequence). With V trimmed by 2 bases and J by 3 bases, 5 bases remained unmatched. This CDR3 reads CSARPTSGRGTDTQYF. CDR3 DNA sequence: TGCAGTGCTAGACCTACTAGCGGGAGGGGGACAGATACGCAGTATTTT.

The chain joins TRBV15 to TRBJ1-2, with D maybe TRBD1 (5 bases). Trimming removed 2 bases from V and 2 bases from J, with 6 bases in between. Germline CDR1 LNHNV, CDR2 YYDKDF (reference sequence). The CDR3 extends over 13 amino acids. CDR3 protein: CATSRQGNYGYTF. CDR3 nucleotide sequence: TGTGCCACCAGCAGACAGGGAAACTATGGCTACACCTTC.

This clonotype came up a few times. The rearrangement uses TRBV7-2 and TRBJ2-4, with unresolved D. Germline values: CDR1 SGHTA, CDR2 FQGNSA. The CDR3 runs 12 residues. V was shortened by 0 bases and J by 8 bases, with 5 bases between the two germline ends. The CDR3 DNA reads TGTGCCAGCAGCTTAGCTCGGGACATTCAGTACTTC. Residues: CASSLARDIQYF.

This chain uses TRBV19 with TRBJ1-5; TRBD1 matches 7 bases. The CDR3 has 19 amino acids. V lost 3 bases to trimming and J lost 1 base; unmatched junction nucleotides: 15. Germline V gene data show CDR1 as LNHDA and CDR2 as SQIVND (reference sequence). Here the CDR3 DNA reads TGTGCCAGTAGTATGGGTCTGAGGCGGAGGGGGCGAAGCAATCAGCCCCAGCATTTT. Translated: CASSMGLRRRGRSNQPQHF.

In this sample, this clonotype turned up a few times. The CDR3 sequence: CASSIDRNEQFF. The CDR3 nucleotides read TGTGCCAGTAGTATAGATCGGAATGAGCAGTTCTTC. The chain recombines TRBV19 with TRBJ2-1; no reliable D call. The germline gives CDR1 LNHDA, CDR2 SQIVND (reference sequence). V was pared by 0 bases and J by 7 bases, with 4 bases between. This CDR3 contains 12 residues.

This clonotype has a handful of counts. The chain uses TRBV20-1 and TRBJ2-4; 7 nucleotides agree with TRBD1. V shed 6 bases, J shed 5 bases, and the junction held 7 bases outside the gene matches. The CDR3 has 13 amino acids. Germline-derived CDR1 and CDR2 are DFQATT and SNEGSKA (reference sequence). This chain's CDR3 is CSAYRGTENIQYF. CDR3 DNA: TGCAGTGCGTACCGAGGGACAGAAAACATTCAGTACTTC.

This clonotype was recorded a few times. This rearrangement joins TRBV5-1 to TRBJ2-1; D may be TRBD1 (5 bases). V gave up 1 base and J gave up 4 bases, with 9 bases separating them. The V gene's germline CDR1 is SGHRS and CDR2 YFSETQ. This CDR3 spans 14 amino acids. CDR3 sequence (DNA): TGCGCCAGCAGCTTGCAGGCAGGGTACAATGAGCAGTTCTTC. Encoded protein: CASSLQAGYNEQFF. Drawing the rest from reference TRBV5-1 and TRBJ2-1, the complete variable domain is KAGVTQTPRYLIKTRGQQVTLSCSPISGHRSVSWYQQTPGQGLQFLFEYFSETQRNKGNFPGRFSGRQFSNSRSEMNVSTLELGDSALYLCASSLQAGYNEQFFGPGTRLTVL.

The chain couples TRBV7-9 to TRBJ1-1, with no clear D. Looked up from germline, CDR1 is SEHNR and CDR2 is FQNEAQ (reference sequence). The CDR3 spans 14 residues. V lost 0 bases and J lost 8, with 13 bases in between. CDR3 nucleotide sequence: TGTGCCAGCAGCTTAGCGCTCACCCCAGCGGAAGCTTTCTTT. It encodes CASSLALTPAEAFF.

The rearrangement joins TRBV18 to TRBJ2-7; D might be TRBD2 (5 bases). This CDR3 comprises 15 residues. CDR1 KGHSH and CDR2 LQKENI come from the germline V gene. V lost 3 bases, J lost 5 bases, and 17 bases lay in between. CDR3: CASSPGGARANEQYF. The CDR3 coding sequence is TGTGCCAGCTCACCTGGAGGAGCGCGAGCGAACGAGCAGTACTTC.

The CDR3 here is CASKGTRGIIGELFF. The CDR3 coding sequence is TGTGCCAGTAAAGGGACTAGGGGGATTATCGGGGAGCTGTTTTTT. The V and J genes are TRBV19 and TRBJ2-2; 8 positions match TRBD2. Per the germline V gene, CDR1 is LNHDA and CDR2 is SQIVND (reference sequence). V was clipped by 7 bases and J by 7 bases; unmatched bases: 11. This CDR3 is 15 amino acids long.